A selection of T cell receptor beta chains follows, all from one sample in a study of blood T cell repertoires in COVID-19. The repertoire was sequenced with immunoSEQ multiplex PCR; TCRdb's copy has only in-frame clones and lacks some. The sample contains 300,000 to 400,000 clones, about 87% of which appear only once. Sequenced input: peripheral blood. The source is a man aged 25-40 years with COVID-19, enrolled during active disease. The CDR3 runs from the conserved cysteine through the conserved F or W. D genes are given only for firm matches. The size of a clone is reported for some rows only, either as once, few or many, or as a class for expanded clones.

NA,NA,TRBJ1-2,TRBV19,TGTGCCAGTAGGGTTGCGGGGGAGAGGGGCTACACCTTC,CASRVAGERGYTF
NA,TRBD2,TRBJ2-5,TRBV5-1,TGCGCCAGCAGCCCCCCGGGGGGGCCGGAGACCCAGTACTTC,CASSPPGGPETQYF
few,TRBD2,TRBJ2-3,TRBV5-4,TGTGCCAGCAGCTTGGTGGGTAGCGGGAGAAATACGCAGTATTTT,CASSLVGSGRNTQYF
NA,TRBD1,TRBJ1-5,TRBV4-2,TGTGCCAGCAGCCAAGATCGGACAGGGGGCTGTCAGCCCCAGCATTTT,CASSQDRTGGCQPQHF
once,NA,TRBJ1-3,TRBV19,TGTGCCAGTAGTCGCAGGGGAGAATATGGAAACACCATATATTTT,CASSRRGEYGNTIYF
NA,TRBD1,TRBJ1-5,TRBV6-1,TGTGCCAGCAGTGAGCCGGGACAGAAAACCCTATGGGCCAATCAGCCCCAGCATTTT,CASSEPGQKTLWANQPQHF
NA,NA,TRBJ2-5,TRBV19,TGTGCCAGTAGTATGGGCACTCAAGAGACCCAGTACTTC,CASSMGTQETQYF
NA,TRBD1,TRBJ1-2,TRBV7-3,TGTGCCAGCAGCATAAGGGACAGGGGGGCTTTCTATGGCTACACCTTC,CASSIRDRGAFYGYTF
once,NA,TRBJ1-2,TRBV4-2,TGTGCCAGCAGCCAAGATGGGCCATCGGGCTACACCTTC,CASSQDGPSGYTF
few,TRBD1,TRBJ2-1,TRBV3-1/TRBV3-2,TGTGCCAGCAGTTTACGGCCGGGACAGGGATTCAATGAGCAGTTCTTC,CASSLRPGQGFNEQFF
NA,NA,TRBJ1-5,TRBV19,TGTGCCAGTTCCTCGAACCAGGGATATCAGCCCCAGCATTTT,CASSSNQGYQPQHF
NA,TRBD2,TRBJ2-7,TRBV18,TGTGCCAGCTCACCACCGAAGGACGCGGGGGAAACGTACGAGCAGTACTTC,CASSPPKDAGETYEQYF
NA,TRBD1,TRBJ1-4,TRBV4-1,TGCGCCAGCAGCCAACCCGCTGACAGGGGGGGAGAAAAACTGTTTTTT,CASSQPADRGGEKLFF
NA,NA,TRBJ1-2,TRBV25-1,TGTGCCAGCAGTGAAGGTGACATCCGGATGTATGGCTACACCTTC,CASSEGDIRMYGYTF
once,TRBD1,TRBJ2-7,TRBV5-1,TGCGCCAGCAGCCCCGGACAGGGATTGGACTCCTACGAGCAGTACTTC,CASSPGQGLDSYEQYF
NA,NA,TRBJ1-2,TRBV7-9,TGTGCCAGCAGCTTAGTTATCGGAGCTCACTATGGCTACACCTTC,CASSLVIGAHYGYTF
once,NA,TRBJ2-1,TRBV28,TGTGCCAGCAGTTCGAACAGGGGAGGTGAGCAGTTCTTC,CASSSNRGGEQFF
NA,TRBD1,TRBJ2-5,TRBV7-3,TGTGCCAGCAGCCGGACAGGGTGGGAAGAGACCCAGTACTTC,CASSRTGWEETQYF
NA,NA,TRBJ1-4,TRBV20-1,TGCAGTGCTAGTAGACAGCCAACTAATGAAAAACTGTTTTTT,CSASRQPTNEKLFF
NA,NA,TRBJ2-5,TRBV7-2,TGTGCCAGCAGCCGCGACAGGTTTCGAGAGACCCAGTACTTC,CASSRDRFRETQYF
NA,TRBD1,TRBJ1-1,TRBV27,TGTGCCAGCACCCCGGGAGGGGGCGTTAGGACTGAAGCTTTCTTT,CASTPGGGVRTEAFF
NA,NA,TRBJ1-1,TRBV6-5,TGTGCCAGCAGTTACTCCCTTAATGTAGGCCCGGGTGCTTTCTTT,CASSYSLNVGPGAFF
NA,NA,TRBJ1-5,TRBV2,TGTGCCAGCAGTGACAGGGGTCGCAATCAGCCCCAGCATTTT,CASSDRGRNQPQHF
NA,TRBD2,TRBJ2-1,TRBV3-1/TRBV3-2,TGTGCCAGCAGCCACCGACTAGCGGGGGAACTATATTACAATGAGCAGTTCTTC,CASSHRLAGELYYNEQFF
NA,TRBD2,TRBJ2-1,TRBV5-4,TGTGCCAGCGGGTCGGGGAGGGATGTCAATGAGCAGTTCTTC,CASGSGRDVNEQFF
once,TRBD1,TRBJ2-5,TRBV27,TGTGCCAGCAGTTTCGTCAGGACAGGGGTGGAGACCCAGTACTTC,CASSFVRTGVETQYF
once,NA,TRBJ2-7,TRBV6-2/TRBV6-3,TGTGCCAGCAGTTACGGCTCGGGGGACCCTTCCTACGAGCAGTACTTC,CASSYGSGDPSYEQYF
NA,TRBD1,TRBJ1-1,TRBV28,TGTGCCAGCACCGGGGAAGGGGGCCCACGAAACCAAGCTTTCTTT,CASTGEGGPRNQAFF
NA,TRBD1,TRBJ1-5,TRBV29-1,TGCAGCGTTCTGGGACAGGGAGCGAGCAATCAGCCCCAGCATTTT,CSVLGQGASNQPQHF
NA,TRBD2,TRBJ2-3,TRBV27,TGTGCCAGCAGTTTGGGTTTACTAGCGGGAAGCCTAAGCACAGATACGCAGTATTTT,CASSLGLLAGSLSTDTQYF
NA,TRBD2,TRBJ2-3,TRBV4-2,TGTGCCAGCAGCCAAGATCAGGGACTAGCGGCCTCCACAGATACGCAGTATTTT,CASSQDQGLAASTDTQYF
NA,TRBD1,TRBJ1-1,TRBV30,TGTGCCTGGAGTGGACAGGGCGGCACTGAAGCTTTCTTT,CAWSGQGGTEAFF
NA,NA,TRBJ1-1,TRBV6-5,TGTGCCAGCAGTCGAAAGTCGGGTGGTGAAGCTTTCTTT,CASSRKSGGEAFF
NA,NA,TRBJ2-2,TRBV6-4,TGTGCCAGCAGTGGACTAGCGAACACCGGGGAGCTGTTTTTT,CASSGLANTGELFF
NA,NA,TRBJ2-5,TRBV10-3,TGTGCCATCAGTCCACAGCTCCAAGAGACCCAGTACTTC,CAISPQLQETQYF
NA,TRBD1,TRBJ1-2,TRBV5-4,TGTGCCAGCAGCTTGGCCGACTGGGACAGGGGGGGCTACACCTTC,CASSLADWDRGGYTF
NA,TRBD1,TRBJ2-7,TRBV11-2,TGTGCCAGCAGCTTCAGGACAGGGAGGCTCCACGAGCAGTACTTC,CASSFRTGRLHEQYF
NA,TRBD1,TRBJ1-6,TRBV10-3,TGTGCCATCAGTGAGGGGACAGGCGGCTCCTATAATTCACCCCTCCACTTT,CAISEGTGGSYNSPLHF